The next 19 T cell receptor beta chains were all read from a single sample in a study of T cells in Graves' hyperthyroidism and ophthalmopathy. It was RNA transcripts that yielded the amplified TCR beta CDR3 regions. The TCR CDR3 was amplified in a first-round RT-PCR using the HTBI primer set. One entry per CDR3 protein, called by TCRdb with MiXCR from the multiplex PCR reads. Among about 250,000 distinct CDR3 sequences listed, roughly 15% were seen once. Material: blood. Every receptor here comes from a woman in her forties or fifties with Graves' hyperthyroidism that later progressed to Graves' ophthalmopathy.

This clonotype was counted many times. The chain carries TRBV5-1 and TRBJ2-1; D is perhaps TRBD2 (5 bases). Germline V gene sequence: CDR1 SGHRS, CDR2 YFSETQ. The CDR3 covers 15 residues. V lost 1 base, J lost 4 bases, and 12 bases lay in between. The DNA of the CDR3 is TGCGCCAGCAGCTTGAGAGCGGTCGTTTACAATGAGCAGTTCTTC. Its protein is CASSLRAVVYNEQFF.

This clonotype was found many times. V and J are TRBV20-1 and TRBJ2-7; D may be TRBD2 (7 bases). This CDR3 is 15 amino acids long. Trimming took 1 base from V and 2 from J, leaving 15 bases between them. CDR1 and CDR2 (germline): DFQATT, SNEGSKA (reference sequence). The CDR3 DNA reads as TGCAGTGCTAGAGTGAGGGGGAGGGGGACCTACGAGCAGTACTTC. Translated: CSARVRGRGTYEQYF.

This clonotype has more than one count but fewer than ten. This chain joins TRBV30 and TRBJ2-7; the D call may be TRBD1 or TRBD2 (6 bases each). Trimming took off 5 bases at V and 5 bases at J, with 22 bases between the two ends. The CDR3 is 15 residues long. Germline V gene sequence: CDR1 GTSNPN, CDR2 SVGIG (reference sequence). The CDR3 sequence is CAWRHRLGGLHEQYF. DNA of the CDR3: TGTGCCTGGCGGCACCGACTAGGGGGTCTACACGAGCAGTACTTC.

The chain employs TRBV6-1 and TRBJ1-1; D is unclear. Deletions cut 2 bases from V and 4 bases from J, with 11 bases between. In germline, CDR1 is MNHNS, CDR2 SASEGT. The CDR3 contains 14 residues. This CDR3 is CASSEIELPTEAFF. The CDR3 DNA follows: TGTGCCAGCAGTGAAATCGAATTACCCACTGAAGCTTTCTTT.

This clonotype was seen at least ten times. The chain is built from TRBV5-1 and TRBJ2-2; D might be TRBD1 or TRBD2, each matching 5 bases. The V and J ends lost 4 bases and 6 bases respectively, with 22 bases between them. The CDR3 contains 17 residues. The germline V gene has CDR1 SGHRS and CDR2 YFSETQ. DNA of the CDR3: TGCGCCAGCAGCCGGGGTATCGTCAGGGACGAGGCCGGGGAGCTGTTTTTT. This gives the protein CASSRGIVRDEAGELFF.

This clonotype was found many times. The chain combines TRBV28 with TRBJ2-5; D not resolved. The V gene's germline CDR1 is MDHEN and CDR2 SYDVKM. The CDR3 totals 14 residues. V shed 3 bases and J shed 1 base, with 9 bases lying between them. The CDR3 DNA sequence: TGTGCCAGCAGTTTGGATAGGCTCCAAGAGACCCAGTACTTC. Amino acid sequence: CASSLDRLQETQYF.

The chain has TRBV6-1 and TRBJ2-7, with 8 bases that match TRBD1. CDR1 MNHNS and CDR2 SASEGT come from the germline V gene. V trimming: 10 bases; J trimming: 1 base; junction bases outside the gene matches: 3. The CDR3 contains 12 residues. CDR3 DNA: TGTGCCACGGGGGACAGGTCCTACGAGCAGTACTTC. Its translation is CATGDRSYEQYF.

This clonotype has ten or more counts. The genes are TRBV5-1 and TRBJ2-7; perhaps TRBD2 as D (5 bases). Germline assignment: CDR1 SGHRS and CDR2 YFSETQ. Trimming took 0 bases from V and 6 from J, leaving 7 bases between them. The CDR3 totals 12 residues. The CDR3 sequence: CASSLAGSEQYF. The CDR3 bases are TGCGCCAGCAGCTTGGCGGGGAGCGAGCAGTACTTC.

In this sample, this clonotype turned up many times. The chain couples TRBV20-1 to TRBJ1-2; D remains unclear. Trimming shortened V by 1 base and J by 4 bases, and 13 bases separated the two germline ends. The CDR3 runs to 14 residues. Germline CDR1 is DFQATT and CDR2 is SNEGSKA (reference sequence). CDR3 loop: CSARVAGTFYGYTF. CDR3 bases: TGCAGTGCTAGAGTGGCAGGCACCTTCTATGGCTACACCTTC.

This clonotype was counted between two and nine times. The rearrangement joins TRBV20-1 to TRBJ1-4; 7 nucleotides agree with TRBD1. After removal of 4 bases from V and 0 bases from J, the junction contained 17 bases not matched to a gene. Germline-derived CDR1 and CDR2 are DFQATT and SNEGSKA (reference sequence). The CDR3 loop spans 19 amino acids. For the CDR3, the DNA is TGCAGTGCTAACGGCCGAGACAGGGTAACTCGGACAACTAATGAAAAACTGTTTTTT. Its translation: CSANGRDRVTRTTNEKLFF.

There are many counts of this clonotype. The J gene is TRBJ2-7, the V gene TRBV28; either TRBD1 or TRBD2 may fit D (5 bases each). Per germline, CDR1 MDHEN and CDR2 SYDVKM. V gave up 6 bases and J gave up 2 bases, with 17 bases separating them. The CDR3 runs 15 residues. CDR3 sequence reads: CASRKSAGTPYEQYF. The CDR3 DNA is TGTGCCAGCAGAAAATCCGCCGGGACCCCCTACGAGCAGTACTTC. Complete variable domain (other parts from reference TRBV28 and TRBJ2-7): DVKVTQSSRYLVKRTGEKVFLECVQDMDHENMFWYRQDPGLGLRLIYFSYDVKMKEKGDIPEGYSVSREKKERFSLILESASTNQTSMYLCASRKSAGTPYEQYFGPGTRLTVT.

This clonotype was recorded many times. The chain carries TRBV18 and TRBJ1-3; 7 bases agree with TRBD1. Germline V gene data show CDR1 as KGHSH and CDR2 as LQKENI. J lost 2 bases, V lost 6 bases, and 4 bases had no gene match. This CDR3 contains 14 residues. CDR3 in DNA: TGTGCCAGCTCCTTCGACAGGGCTGGAAACACCATATATTTT. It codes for CASSFDRAGNTIYF.

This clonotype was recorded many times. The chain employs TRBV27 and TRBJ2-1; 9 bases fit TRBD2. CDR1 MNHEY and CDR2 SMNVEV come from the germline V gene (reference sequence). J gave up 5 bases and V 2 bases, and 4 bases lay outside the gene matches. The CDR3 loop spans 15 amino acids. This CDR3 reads CASSLTAGGNNEQFF. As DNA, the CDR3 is TGTGCCAGCAGTTTAACAGCGGGAGGCAACAATGAGCAGTTCTTC.

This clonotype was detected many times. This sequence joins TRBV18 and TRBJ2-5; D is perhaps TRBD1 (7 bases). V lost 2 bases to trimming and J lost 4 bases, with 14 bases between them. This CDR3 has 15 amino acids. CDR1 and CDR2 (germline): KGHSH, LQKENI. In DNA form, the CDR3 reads TGTGCCAGCTCACCAGGGGCAGGGGGGCCAGAGACCCAGTACTTC. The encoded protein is CASSPGAGGPETQYF.

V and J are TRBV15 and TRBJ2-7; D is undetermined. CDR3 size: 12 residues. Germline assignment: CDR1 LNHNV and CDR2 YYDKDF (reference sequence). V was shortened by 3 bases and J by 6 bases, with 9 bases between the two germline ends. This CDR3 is CATSSTRPEQYF. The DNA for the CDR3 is TGTGCCACCAGCAGTACCCGACCCGAGCAGTACTTC.

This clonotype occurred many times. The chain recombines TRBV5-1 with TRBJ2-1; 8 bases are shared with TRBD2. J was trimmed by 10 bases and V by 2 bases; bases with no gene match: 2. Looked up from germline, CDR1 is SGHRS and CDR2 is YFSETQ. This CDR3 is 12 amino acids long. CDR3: CASSFQREEQFF. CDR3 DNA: TGCGCCAGCAGCTTCCAGCGGGAGGAGCAGTTCTTC.

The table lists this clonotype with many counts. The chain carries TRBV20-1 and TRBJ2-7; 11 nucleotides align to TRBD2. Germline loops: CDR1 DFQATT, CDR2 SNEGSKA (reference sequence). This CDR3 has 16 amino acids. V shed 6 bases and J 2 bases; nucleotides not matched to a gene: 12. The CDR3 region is CSARTVLAGDPYEQYF. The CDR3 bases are TGCAGTGCCCGCACGGTACTAGCGGGAGACCCCTACGAGCAGTACTTC.

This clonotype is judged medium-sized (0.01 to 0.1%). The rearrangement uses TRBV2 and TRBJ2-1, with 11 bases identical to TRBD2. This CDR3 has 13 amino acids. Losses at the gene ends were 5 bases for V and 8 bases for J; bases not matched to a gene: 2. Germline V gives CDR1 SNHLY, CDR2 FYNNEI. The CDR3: CASSPTSGDEQFF. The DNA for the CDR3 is TGTGCCAGCAGTCCGACTAGCGGGGATGAGCAGTTCTTC.

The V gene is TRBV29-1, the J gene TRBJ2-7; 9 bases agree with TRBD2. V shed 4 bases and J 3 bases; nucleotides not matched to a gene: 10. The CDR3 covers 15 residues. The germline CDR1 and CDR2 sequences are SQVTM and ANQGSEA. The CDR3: CSVANEGLAYYEQYF. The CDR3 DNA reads TGCAGCGTTGCCAATGAGGGACTAGCATACTACGAGCAGTACTTC.